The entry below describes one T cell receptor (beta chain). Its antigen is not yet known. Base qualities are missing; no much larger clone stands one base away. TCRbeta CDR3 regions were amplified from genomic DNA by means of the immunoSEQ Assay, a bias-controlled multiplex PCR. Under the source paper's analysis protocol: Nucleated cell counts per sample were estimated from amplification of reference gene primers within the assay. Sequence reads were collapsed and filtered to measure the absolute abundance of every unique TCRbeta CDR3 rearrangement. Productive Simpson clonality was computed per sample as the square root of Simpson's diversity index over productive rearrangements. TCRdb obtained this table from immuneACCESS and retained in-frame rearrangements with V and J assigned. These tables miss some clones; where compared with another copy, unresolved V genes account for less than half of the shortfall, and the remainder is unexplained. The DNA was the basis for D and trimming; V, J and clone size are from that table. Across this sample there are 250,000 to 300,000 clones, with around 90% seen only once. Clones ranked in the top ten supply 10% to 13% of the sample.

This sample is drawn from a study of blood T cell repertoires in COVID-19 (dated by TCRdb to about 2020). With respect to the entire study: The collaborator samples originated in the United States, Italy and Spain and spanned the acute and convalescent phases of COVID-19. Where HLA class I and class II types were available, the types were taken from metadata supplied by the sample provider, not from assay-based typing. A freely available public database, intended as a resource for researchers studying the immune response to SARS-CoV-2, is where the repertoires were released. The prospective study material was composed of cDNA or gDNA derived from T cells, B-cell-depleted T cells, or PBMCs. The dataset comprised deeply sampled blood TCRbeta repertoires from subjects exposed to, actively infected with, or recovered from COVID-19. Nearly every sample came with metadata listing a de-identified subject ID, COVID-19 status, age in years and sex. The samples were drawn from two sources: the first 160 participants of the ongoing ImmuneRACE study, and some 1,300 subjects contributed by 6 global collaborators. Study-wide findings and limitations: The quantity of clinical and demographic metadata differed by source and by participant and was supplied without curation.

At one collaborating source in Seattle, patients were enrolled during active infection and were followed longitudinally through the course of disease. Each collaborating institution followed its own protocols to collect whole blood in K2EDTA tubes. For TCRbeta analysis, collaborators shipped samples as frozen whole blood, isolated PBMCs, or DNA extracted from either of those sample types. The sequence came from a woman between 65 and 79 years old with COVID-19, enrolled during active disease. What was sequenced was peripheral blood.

Read as DNA, the sequence is TGCGCCAGCAGCTTGAAAGGGGGATCGAGCTCCTACGAGCAGTACTTC. Its translation is CASSLKGGSSSYEQYF. Recombination joined TRBV5-1 with TRBJ2-7; TRBD1 is a weak D gene call, 6 bases matching. Taken from cysteine to phenylalanine, the CDR3 has 16 residues. Only the CDR3 portion is preserved as DNA: 48 bases, with reading frame beginning at the first base. In the germline V gene, CDR1 corresponds to SGHRS and CDR2 to YFSETQ. Relative to germline, V is 1 base shorter and J is 0 bases shorter, with 14 bases between their ends.